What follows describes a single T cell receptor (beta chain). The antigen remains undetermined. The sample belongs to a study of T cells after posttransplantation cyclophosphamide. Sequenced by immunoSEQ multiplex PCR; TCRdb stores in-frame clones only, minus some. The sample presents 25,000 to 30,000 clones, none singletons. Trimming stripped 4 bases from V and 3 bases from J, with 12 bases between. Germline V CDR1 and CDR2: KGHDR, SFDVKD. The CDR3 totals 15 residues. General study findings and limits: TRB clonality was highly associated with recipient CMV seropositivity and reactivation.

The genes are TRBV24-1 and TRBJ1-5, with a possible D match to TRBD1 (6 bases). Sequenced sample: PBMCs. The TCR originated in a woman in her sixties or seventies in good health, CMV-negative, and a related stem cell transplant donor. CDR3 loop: CATSDSDSYNQPQHF. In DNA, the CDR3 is TGTGCCACCAGTGACTCGGACAGCTACAATCAGCCCCAGCATTTT.